Below, 8 T cell receptor beta chains from the same sample are listed, as sequenced in a study of cytomegalovirus exposure and HLA in healthy donors listed by TCRdb under 2017. The library was prepared using the immunoSEQ multiplex PCR assay. A mixture of 60 forward primers for TCR Vbeta segments and 13 reverse primers for TCR Jbeta segments was used in the multiplex PCR. Drawn from immuneACCESS, this table holds only the in-frame rearrangements with V and J called that TCRdb kept. Clones are partly lost; checked studies trace under half to an unresolved V gene and leave the rest unexplained. The sample table holds 35,000 to 40,000 clones, of which roughly 67% were seen once. The ten most abundant clones make up roughly 18% of the sample. Sample: PBMCs. The receptors stem from a man aged 50 or older in good health and CMV-seropositive.

This chain joins TRBV30 and TRBJ2-3; a possible D gene is TRBD2 (6 bases). Trimming removed 3 bases at V and 1 base at J, with 8 bases between. The germline CDR1 and CDR2 sequences are GTSNPN and SVGIG (reference sequence). CDR3 size: 13 residues. The CDR3 DNA is TGTGCCTGGAGCGGGGAGGGCACAGATACGCAGTATTTT. Its translation: CAWSGEGTDTQYF.

The rearrangement joins TRBV25-1 to TRBJ1-2, with D perhaps TRBD1 (6 bases). This CDR3 spans 17 amino acids. CDR1 and CDR2 from the germline V gene are MGHDK and SYGVNS. V lost 2 bases and J 7 bases, leaving 23 bases between the germline ends. The CDR3 bases are TGTGCCAGCAGTGAAACGGCAGGGGTAGGGGCGCTAGGTGGCTACACCTTC. Translation gives CASSETAGVGALGGYTF.

The chain carries TRBV2 and TRBJ1-4, with 7 nucleotides matching TRBD1. J gave up 2 bases and V 6 bases, and 9 bases lay outside the gene matches. The germline gives CDR1 SNHLY, CDR2 FYNNEI. The CDR3 runs 16 residues. DNA of the CDR3: TGTGCCAGCAGGACAGGGCTCGTGGCGACTAATGAAAAACTGTTTTTT. Translated: CASRTGLVATNEKLFF.

The chain recombines TRBV6-5 with TRBJ1-1; 10 bases are shared with TRBD1. The length of the CDR3 is 13 residues. Germline V gene sequence: CDR1 MNHEY, CDR2 SVGAGI. The V and J ends lost 7 bases and 4 bases, in that order; junction bases with no gene match: 3. The CDR3 DNA follows: TGTGCCAGCAACGGACAGGGGGGCACTGAAGCTTTCTTT. Protein product: CASNGQGGTEAFF.

The chain uses TRBV7-2 and TRBJ1-1, with 9 bases aligning to TRBD1. Looked up from germline, CDR1 is SGHTA and CDR2 is FQGNSA. The J segment lost 4 bases and the V segment lost 3 bases, leaving 6 bases of the junction unmatched. The CDR3 is made up of 15 amino acids. The CDR3 region is CASSFRTGDRTEAFF. The CDR3, as DNA: TGTGCCAGCAGCTTCAGGACAGGGGATCGCACTGAAGCTTTCTTT.

Only one count was recorded for this clone. The chain uses TRBV5-1 and TRBJ1-2; 7 nucleotides align to TRBD1. The CDR3 length is 16 residues. Trimming removed 4 bases from V and 6 bases from J; junction bases left unmatched: 15. Germline V CDR1 and CDR2: SGHRS, YFSETQ. The CDR3, as DNA: TGCGCCAGCAGCCCGGACCGGGACAGAATATCGAATGGCTACACCTTC. It specifies CASSPDRDRISNGYTF.

The V call is TRBV7-3, the J call TRBJ1-2; possible D gene TRBD1, 5 bases. V dropped 1 base and J dropped 2 bases, with 14 bases sitting between them. This CDR3 is built from 16 residues. In germline, CDR1 is SGHTA, CDR2 FQGTGA. The CDR3 DNA reads TGTGCCAGCAGCTTAAGCCCTTCCGCAGGGAACTATGGCTACACCTTC. Protein sequence: CASSLSPSAGNYGYTF.

This sequence joins TRBV28 and TRBJ1-2, with a weak D call TRBD1 (5 bases). V lost 2 bases and J lost 8, with 18 bases in between. Per the germline V gene, CDR1 is MDHEN and CDR2 is SYDVKM. The CDR3 sequence is 15 residues long. The CDR3 DNA follows: TGTGCCAGCAGTTTAAATACAGGCGTCCTTAAGGGCTACACCTTC. It yields the protein CASSLNTGVLKGYTF.